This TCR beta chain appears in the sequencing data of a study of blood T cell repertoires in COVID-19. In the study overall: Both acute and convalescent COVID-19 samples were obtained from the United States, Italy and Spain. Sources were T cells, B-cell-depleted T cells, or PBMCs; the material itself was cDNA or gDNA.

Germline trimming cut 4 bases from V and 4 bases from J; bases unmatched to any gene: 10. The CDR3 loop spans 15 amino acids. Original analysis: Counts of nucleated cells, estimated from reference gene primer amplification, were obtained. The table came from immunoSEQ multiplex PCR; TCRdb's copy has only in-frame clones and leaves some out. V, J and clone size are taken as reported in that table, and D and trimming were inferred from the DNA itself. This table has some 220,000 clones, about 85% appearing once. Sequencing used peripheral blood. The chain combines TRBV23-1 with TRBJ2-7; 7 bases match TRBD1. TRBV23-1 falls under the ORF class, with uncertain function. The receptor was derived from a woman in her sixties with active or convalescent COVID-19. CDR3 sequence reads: CASSPHRQGEYEQYV. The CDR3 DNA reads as TGCGCCAGCAGTCCCCACCGGCAGGGGGAATACGAGCAGTACGTC.